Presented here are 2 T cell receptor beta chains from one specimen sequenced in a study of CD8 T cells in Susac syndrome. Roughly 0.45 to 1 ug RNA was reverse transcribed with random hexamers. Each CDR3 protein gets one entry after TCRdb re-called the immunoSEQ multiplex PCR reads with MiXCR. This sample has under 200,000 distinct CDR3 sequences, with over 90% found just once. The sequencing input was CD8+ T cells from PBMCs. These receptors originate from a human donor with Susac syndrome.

Here the CDR3 reads CASSGLAGVGNEQFF. Here the CDR3 DNA reads TGTGCCAGCTCCGGACTAGCGGGAGTAGGCAATGAGCAGTTCTTC. This chain links TRBV6-4 with TRBJ2-1, with 13 positions matching TRBD2. V lost 8 bases to trimming and J lost 6 bases; unmatched junction nucleotides: 7. CDR1 and CDR2 from the germline V gene are MRHNA and SNTAGT. This CDR3 spans 15 amino acids.

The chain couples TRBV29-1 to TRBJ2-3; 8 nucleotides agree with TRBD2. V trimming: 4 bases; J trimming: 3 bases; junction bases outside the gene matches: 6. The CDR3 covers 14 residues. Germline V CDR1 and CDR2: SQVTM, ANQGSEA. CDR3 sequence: CSVGASGLTDTQYF. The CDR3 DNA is TGCAGCGTTGGGGCTAGCGGGCTAACAGATACGCAGTATTTT.